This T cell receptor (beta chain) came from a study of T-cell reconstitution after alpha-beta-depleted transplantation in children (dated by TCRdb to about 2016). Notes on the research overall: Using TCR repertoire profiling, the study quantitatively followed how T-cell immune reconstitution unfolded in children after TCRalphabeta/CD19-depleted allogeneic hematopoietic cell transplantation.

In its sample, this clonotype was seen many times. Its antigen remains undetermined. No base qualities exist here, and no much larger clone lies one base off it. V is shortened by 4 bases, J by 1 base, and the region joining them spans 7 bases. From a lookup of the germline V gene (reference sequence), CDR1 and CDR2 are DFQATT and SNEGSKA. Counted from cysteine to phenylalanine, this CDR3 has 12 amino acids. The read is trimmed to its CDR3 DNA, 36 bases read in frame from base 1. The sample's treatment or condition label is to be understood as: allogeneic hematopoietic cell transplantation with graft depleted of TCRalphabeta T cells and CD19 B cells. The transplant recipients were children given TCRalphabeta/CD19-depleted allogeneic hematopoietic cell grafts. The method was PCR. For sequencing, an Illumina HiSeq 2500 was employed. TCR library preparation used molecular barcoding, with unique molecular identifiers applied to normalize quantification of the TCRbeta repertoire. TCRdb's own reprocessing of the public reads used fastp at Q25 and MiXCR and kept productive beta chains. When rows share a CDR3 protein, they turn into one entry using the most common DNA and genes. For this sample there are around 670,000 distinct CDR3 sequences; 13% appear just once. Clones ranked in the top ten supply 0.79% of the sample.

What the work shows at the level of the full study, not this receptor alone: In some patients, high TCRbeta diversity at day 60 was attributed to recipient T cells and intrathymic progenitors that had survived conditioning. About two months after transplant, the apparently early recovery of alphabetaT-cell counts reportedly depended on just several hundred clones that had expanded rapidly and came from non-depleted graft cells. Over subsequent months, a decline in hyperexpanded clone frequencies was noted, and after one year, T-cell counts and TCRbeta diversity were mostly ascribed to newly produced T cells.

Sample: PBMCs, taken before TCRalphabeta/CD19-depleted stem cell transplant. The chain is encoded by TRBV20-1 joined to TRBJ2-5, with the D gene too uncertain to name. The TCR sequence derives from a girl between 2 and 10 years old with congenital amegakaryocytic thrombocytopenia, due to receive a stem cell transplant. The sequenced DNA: TGCAGTGCTAATCGGGCCCAAGAGACCCAGTACTTC. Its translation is CSANRAQETQYF.